This passage covers 9 T cell receptor beta chains from one sample sequenced in a study of cytomegalovirus exposure and HLA in healthy donors. Both 60 Vbeta primers and 13 Jbeta primers went into the PCR. Produced via immunoSEQ multiplex PCR; TCRdb's table is partial and in-frame only. The sample yields approximately 160,000 clones, about three quarters seen once. Sequencing was done on a sample of PBMCs. The receptors come from a woman aged 50 to 60 in good health and CMV-seropositive.

The J gene is TRBJ2-5, the V gene TRBV7-6; maybe TRBD2 (6 bases). CDR3 length: 15 amino acids. Germline V CDR1 and CDR2: SGHVS, FNYEAQ. Trimming took 0 bases from V and 1 from J, leaving 9 bases between them. CDR3 amino acids: CASSLAMRGQETQYF. The DNA of the CDR3 is TGTGCCAGCAGCTTAGCAATGCGGGGCCAAGAGACCCAGTACTTC.

There are a few counts of this clone. This chain connects TRBV4-1 to TRBJ2-7, with D possibly being TRBD1 (5 bases). Germline loops: CDR1 MGHRA, CDR2 YSYEKL. V was shortened by 4 bases and J by 2 bases, with 18 bases between the two germline ends. This CDR3 comprises 16 residues. The CDR3 sequence: CASSRIDSSLTYEQYF. The CDR3 bases are TGCGCCAGCAGCCGCATAGACAGCTCCTTGACCTACGAGCAGTACTTC.

This CDR3 reads CASSEVGQRYYGYTF. The CDR3 bases are TGTGCCAGCAGTGAAGTGGGACAAAGATACTATGGCTACACCTTC. The chain carries TRBV2 and TRBJ1-2; perhaps TRBD1 as D (6 bases). Germline V gives CDR1 SNHLY, CDR2 FYNNEI. V shed 1 base and J shed 3 bases, with 12 bases lying between them. This CDR3 region has 15 residues.

CDR3 residues: CASSRGQGVYGYTF. CDR3 DNA: TGTGCCAGCAGTCGGGGACAGGGGGTCTATGGCTACACCTTC. The chain recombines TRBV28 with TRBJ1-2; 11 bases agree with TRBD1. Germline V gene lookup returns CDR1 MDHEN and CDR2 SYDVKM. After removal of 5 bases from V and 4 bases from J, the junction contained 3 bases not matched to a gene. CDR3 length equals 14 residues.

The CDR3, as DNA: TGTGCCAGCAGCTCCTTGGATAGCGCCCCCGGGACCCAGTACTTC. It is translated as CASSSLDSAPGTQYF. This chain joins TRBV6-5 and TRBJ2-5; a weak D match, TRBD2 (5 bases). The CDR3 spans 15 residues. The V and J ends lost 6 bases and 7 bases respectively, with 21 bases between them. CDR1 is MNHEY, CDR2 SVGAGI, per germline.

V gene TRBV5-4 combines with J gene TRBJ1-2; D perhaps matches TRBD1 (6 bases). The CDR3 has 17 amino acids. Germline values: CDR1 SGHNT, CDR2 YYREEE (reference sequence). The V end lost 3 bases, the J end lost 7 bases, and 25 bases lay between the germline ends. The CDR3 reads CASSSLPGGGAVSGYTF. The CDR3 nucleotides are TGTGCCAGCAGCTCGCTCCCTGGGGGGGGCGCCGTCAGTGGCTACACCTTC.

The chain combines TRBV7-8 with TRBJ2-2; D remains unclear. V shed 3 bases and J shed 6 bases, with 11 bases lying between them. Germline values: CDR1 SGHVS, CDR2 FQNEAQ. The CDR3 is 14 amino acids. The CDR3 loop is CASSLTGSAGELFF. CDR3 nucleotides: TGTGCCAGCAGCTTGACCGGGTCGGCCGGGGAGCTGTTTTTT. The full variable domain, in which reference TRBV7-8 and TRBJ2-2 provide the parts outside the CDR3, is GAGVSQSPRYKVAKRGQDVALRCDPISGHVSLFWYQQALGQGPEFLTYFQNEAQLDKSGLPSDRFFAERPEGSVSTLKIQRTQQEDSAVYLCASSLTGSAGELFFGEGSRLTVL.

The chain joins TRBV19 to TRBJ2-7; TRBD1 aligns across 8 bases. Germline lookup yields CDR1 LNHDA and CDR2 SQIVND (reference sequence). This CDR3 is built from 16 residues. V lost 5 bases and J lost 1; bases outside the gene matches: 10. CDR3 DNA sequence: TGTGCCAGTAGTCCCGGGCCCAGGGGGCAGTCCTACGAGCAGTACTTC. This encodes CASSPGPRGQSYEQYF.

The chain couples TRBV11-2 to TRBJ2-4; 8 nucleotides line up with TRBD2. Germline CDR1 and CDR2: SGHAT and FQNNGV. This CDR3 region has 18 residues. With V trimmed by 4 bases and J by 0 bases, 11 bases remained unmatched. The CDR3 sequence is CASSSGLAGTLAKNIQYF. DNA of the CDR3: TGTGCCAGCAGCTCCGGACTAGCTGGGACCCTAGCCAAAAACATTCAGTACTTC.